Below, 7 T cell receptor beta chains from the same sample are listed, as sequenced in a study of shared clonotypes between healthy human individuals. The protocol was immunoSEQ multiplex PCR, while the TCRdb copy is restricted to in-frame clones and leaves out a portion. The repertoire holds about 1 million clones, with approximately 68% as singletons. The sequencing sample was made of memory CD4+ T cells sorted from blood. Subset noted: CD45RA-negative fraction. Source of these receptors: a man between 18 and 35 years old in good health.

The rearrangement links TRBV6-1 to TRBJ1-5; possibly TRBD1 for D (6 bases). CDR1 is MNHNS and CDR2 is SASEGT in the germline V gene. The CDR3 runs 15 residues. The V gene lost 7 bases and the J gene lost 2 bases, with 15 bases spanning the gap. In nucleotides, the CDR3 is TGTGCCAGCACACAACAGGGCGGTGGCAATCAGCCCCAGCATTTT. This sequence encodes CASTQQGGGNQPQHF.

This clone has only a few counts. The V call is TRBV5-6, the J call TRBJ1-2; maybe TRBD1 (6 bases). CDR3 length: 16 amino acids. Germline lookup yields CDR1 SGHDT and CDR2 YYEEEE. V was pared by 1 base and J by 0 bases, with 13 bases between. CDR3 residues: CASSLNTWTANYGYTF. The CDR3 DNA sequence: TGTGCCAGCAGCTTGAACACTTGGACAGCTAACTATGGCTACACCTTC. Supplemented by reference TRBV5-6 and TRBJ1-2, the full variable domain reads DAGVTQSPTHLIKTRGQQVTLRCSPKSGHDTVSWYQQALGQGPQFIFQYYEEEERQRGNFPDRFSGHQFPNYSSELNVNALLLGDSALYLCASSLNTWTANYGYTFGSGTRLTVV.

The chain links TRBV29-1 to TRBJ2-1, with 8 nucleotides matching TRBD1. Germline V gives CDR1 SQVTM, CDR2 ANQGSEA. J gave up 8 bases and V 7 bases, and 7 bases lay outside the gene matches. The CDR3 spans 12 residues. CDR3: CSAGQGFDEQFF. CDR3 DNA: TGCAGCGCCGGACAGGGTTTCGATGAGCAGTTCTTC.

V is TRBV9 and J is TRBJ1-3; unclear D gene. The CDR3 has 14 amino acids. Germline loops: CDR1 SGDLS, CDR2 YYNGEE. V was shortened by 3 bases and J by 0 bases, with 7 bases between the two germline ends. CDR3 protein: CASSGKNSGNTIYF. CDR3 nucleotides: TGTGCCAGCAGCGGAAAAAACTCTGGAAACACCATATATTTT.

The rearrangement links TRBV18 to TRBJ1-1; TRBD1 is a possible D gene (5 bases). V was cut by 6 bases and J by 1 base, with 15 bases left in between. The CDR3 consists of 15 residues. Germline loops: CDR1 KGHSH, CDR2 LQKENI. DNA of the CDR3: TGTGCCAGCTCCCCCGAAAGGGGACCGAACACTGAAGCTTTCTTT. Translating it yields CASSPERGPNTEAFF.

A note on this clone: This specimen includes other DNA sequences encoding the same CDR3. The CDR3 loop is CASSSTQETQYF. The CDR3 DNA reads as TGCGCCAGCAGCTCGACCCAAGAGACCCAGTACTTC. The chain has TRBV5-1 and TRBJ2-5; no clear D gene. CDR1 is SGHRS, CDR2 YFSETQ, per germline. CDR3 size: 12 residues. Between the trimmed V and J ends, which lost 3 bases and 1 base, there was a span of 4 bases.

The chain has TRBV28 and TRBJ1-3; no definite D call. Germline CDR1 MDHEN, CDR2 SYDVKM. Trimming removed 7 bases from V and 9 bases from J, with 19 bases in between. The CDR3 has 14 amino acids. In nucleotides, the CDR3 is TGTGCCAGCACCATGGTACAGTTGCTCCCCACCATATATTTT. Protein product: CASTMVQLLPTIYF.